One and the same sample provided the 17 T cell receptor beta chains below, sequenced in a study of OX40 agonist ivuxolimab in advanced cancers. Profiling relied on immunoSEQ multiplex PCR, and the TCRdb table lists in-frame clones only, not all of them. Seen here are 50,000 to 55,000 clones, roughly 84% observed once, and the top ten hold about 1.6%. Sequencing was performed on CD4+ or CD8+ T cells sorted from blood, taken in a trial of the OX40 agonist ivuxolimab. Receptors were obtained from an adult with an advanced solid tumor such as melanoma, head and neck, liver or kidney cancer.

CDR3 nucleotides: TGTGCCAGCAGTTACCGACTAGCGCCTCGGGCAGATACGCAGTATTTT. Amino acids: CASSYRLAPRADTQYF. The chain is built from TRBV6-6 and TRBJ2-3, with TRBD2 matching over 8 bases. This CDR3 comprises 16 residues. CDR1 is MNHNY and CDR2 is SVGAGI in the germline V gene (reference sequence). J lost 4 bases, V lost 2 bases, and 8 bases had no gene match.

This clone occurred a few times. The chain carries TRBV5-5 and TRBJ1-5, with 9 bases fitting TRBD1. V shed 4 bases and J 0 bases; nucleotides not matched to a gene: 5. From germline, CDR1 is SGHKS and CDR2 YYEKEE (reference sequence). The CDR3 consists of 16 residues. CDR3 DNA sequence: TGTGCCAGCAGCGCCGGGACAGGGTATAGCAATCAGCCCCAGCATTTT. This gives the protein CASSAGTGYSNQPQHF.

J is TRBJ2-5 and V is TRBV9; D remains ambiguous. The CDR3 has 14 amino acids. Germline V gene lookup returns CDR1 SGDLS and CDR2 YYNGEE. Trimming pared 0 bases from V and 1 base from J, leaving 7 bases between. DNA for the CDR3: TGTGCCAGCAGCGTAGGAGGAATCCAAGAGACCCAGTACTTC. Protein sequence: CASSVGGIQETQYF.

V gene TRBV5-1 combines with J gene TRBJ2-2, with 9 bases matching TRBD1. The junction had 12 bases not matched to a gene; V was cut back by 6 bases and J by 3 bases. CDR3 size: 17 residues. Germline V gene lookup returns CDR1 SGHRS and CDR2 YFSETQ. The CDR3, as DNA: TGCGCCAGCAAACCCCTCGTAGGGACAGGGCACACCGGGGAGCTGTTTTTT. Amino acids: CASKPLVGTGHTGELFF.

The CDR3 loop is CASRLGTGSYNEQFF. The CDR3 DNA reads TGTGCCAGCAGACTTGGGACAGGCTCCTACAATGAGCAGTTCTTC. The J gene is TRBJ2-1, the V gene TRBV5-5, with TRBD1 matching over 8 bases. Germline loops: CDR1 SGHKS, CDR2 YYEKEE (reference sequence). This CDR3 contains 15 residues. V lost 5 bases and J lost 0; bases outside the gene matches: 4.

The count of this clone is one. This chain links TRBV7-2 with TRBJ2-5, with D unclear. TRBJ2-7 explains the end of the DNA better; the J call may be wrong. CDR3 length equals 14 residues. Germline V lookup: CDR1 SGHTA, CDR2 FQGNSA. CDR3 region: CASSLGGRSYEQYF. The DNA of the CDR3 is TGTGCCAGCAGCTTAGGCGGTCGCTCCTACGAGCAGTACTTC.

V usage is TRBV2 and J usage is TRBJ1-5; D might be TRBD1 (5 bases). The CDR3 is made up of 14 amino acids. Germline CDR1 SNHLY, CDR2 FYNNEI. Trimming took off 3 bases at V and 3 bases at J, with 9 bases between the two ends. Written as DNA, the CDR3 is TGTGCCAGCAGTGAGGAACAGGTCAATCAGCCCCAGCATTTT. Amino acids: CASSEEQVNQPQHF. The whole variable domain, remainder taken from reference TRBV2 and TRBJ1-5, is EPEVTQTPSHQVTQMGQEVILRCVPISNHLYFYWYRQILGQKVEFLVSFYNNEISEKSEIFDDQFSVERPDGSNFTLKIRSTKLEDSAMYFCASSEEQVNQPQHFGDGTRLSIL.

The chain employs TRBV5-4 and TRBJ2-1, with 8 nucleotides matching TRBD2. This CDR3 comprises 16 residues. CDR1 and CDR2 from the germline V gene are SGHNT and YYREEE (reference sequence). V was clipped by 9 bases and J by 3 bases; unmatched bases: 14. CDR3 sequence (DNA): TGTGCCACCCAACCCGGGCGGGGGGCGAACTACAATGAGCAGTTCTTC. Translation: CATQPGRGANYNEQFF.

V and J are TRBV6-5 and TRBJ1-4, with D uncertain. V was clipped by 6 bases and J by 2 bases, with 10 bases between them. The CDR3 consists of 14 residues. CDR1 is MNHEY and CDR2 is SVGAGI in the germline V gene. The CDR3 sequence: CASSDVGTNEKLFF. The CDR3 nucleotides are TGTGCCAGCAGCGATGTCGGCACTAATGAAAAACTGTTTTTT.

The CDR3 protein is CASSLTGGNEKLFF. CDR3 nucleotides: TGTGCCAGCAGCTTGACGGGAGGTAATGAAAAACTGTTTTTT. The rearrangement joins TRBV7-9 to TRBJ1-4; D uncertain. Per germline, CDR1 SEHNR and CDR2 FQNEAQ (reference sequence). V lost 3 bases to trimming and J lost 4 bases, with 9 bases between them. CDR3 length: 14 amino acids.

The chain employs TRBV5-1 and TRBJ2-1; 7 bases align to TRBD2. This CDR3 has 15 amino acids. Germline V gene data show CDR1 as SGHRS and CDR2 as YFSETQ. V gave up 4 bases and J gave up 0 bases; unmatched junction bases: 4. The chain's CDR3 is CASSPGGSSYNEQFF. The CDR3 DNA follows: TGCGCCAGCAGCCCCGGGGGGAGCTCCTACAATGAGCAGTTCTTC.

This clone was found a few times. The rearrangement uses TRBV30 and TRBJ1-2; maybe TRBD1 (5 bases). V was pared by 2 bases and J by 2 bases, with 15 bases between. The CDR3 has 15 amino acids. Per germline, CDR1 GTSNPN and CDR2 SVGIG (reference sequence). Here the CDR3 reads CAWSSAGWENYGYTF. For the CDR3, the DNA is TGTGCCTGGAGTTCGGCAGGGTGGGAGAACTATGGCTACACCTTC.

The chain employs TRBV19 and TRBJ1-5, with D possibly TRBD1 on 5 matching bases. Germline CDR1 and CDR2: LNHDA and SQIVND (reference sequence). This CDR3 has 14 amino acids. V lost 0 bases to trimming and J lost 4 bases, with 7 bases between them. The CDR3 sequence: CASSIEKGNQPQHF. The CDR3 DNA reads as TGTGCCAGTAGTATAGAAAAGGGGAATCAGCCCCAGCATTTT.

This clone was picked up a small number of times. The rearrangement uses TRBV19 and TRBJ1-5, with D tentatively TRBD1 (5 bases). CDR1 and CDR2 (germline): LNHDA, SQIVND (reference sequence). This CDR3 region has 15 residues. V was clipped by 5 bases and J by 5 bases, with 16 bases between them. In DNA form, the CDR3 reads TGTGCCAGTAGTGGGCAGCGGGGGGGATATCAGCCCCAGCATTTT. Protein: CASSGQRGGYQPQHF.

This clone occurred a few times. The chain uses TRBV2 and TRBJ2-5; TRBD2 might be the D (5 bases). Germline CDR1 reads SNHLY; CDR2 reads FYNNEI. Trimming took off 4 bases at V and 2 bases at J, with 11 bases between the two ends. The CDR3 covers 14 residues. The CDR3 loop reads CASSGGSVQETQYF. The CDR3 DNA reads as TGTGCCAGCAGTGGTGGGAGTGTTCAAGAGACCCAGTACTTC.

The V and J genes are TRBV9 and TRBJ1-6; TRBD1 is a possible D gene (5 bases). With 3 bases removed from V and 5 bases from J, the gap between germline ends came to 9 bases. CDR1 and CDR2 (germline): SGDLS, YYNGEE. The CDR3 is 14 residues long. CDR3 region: CASSGGGNNSPLHF. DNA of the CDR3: TGTGCCAGCAGCGGTGGGGGGAATAATTCACCCCTCCACTTT. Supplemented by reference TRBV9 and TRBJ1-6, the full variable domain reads DSGVTQTPKHLITATGQRVTLRCSPRSGDLSVYWYQQSLDQGLQFLIQYYNGEERAKGNILERFSAQQFPDLHSELNLSSLELGDSALYFCASSGGGNNSPLHFGNGTRLTVT.

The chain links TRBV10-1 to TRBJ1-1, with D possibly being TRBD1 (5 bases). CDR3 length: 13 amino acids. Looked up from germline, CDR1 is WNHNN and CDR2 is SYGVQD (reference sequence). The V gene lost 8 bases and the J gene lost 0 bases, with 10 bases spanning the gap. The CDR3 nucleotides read TGCGCCAGCCAGGGACGCCTGAACACTGAAGCTTTCTTT. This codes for CASQGRLNTEAFF.